The T cell receptor (beta chain) under discussion was sequenced for a study of shared clonotypes between healthy human individuals. Study-level information: Donors had three CD4 naive, three CD4 memory, two CD8 naive and one CD8 memory plate apiece.

Findings and caveats of the study: Among non-shared clonotypes, generation probabilities were lower than among those shared by all four donors. When naive CD4 clonotypes were compared across a few donors, around 5% were shared.

V trimming: 3 bases; J trimming: 3 bases; junction bases outside the gene matches: 7. The CDR3 loop spans 14 amino acids. Germline CDR1 is SQVTM and CDR2 is ANQGSEA. Notes on this clone: The antigen remains unidentified.

Clones were sequenced by immunoSEQ multiplex PCR, and TCRdb holds only the in-frame ones, with some missing. The table has over 850,000 clones, approximately 80% seen once. Input material: memory CD4+ T cells from PBMCs. The sample's subset: CD45RA-negative fraction. V and J are TRBV29-1 and TRBJ1-2; 7 bases align to TRBD1. This TCR was sampled from a young man in good health. Some clones in this sample may be carry-over from other donors' samples. CDR3: CSVEARGLDYGYTF. The CDR3 nucleotides read TGCAGCGTTGAGGCTAGGGGGCTGGACTATGGCTACACCTTC.